Shown below are 6 T cell receptor beta chains from a single sample sequenced in a study of T cell repertoires in cytomegalovirus infection. These receptors' targets are unknown. TCRdb processed the reads anew with MiXCR; each CDR3 protein has one entry. The sample yields 900,000 to 950,000 distinct CDR3 sequences, roughly 30% seen once. The source was cultured CD8+ T cells from PBMCs, collected from culture after CMV antigen stimulation. The receptors shown here come from a human donor in good health (CMV status not recorded). Some clones in this sample may be carry-over from other donors' samples.

This chain connects TRBV3-1 to TRBJ1-1, with D hard to call. CDR1 and CDR2 from the germline V gene are LGHDT and YNNKEL (reference sequence). The CDR3 runs 15 residues. The V end lost 1 base, the J end lost 7 bases, and 16 bases lay between the germline ends. Here the CDR3 reads CASSQVIRTNSEAFF. The CDR3 region has the DNA TGTGCCAGCAGCCAAGTTATCAGGACGAATAGTGAAGCTTTCTTT.

The rearrangement links TRBV27 to TRBJ1-2; 8 bases map to TRBD1. Per germline, CDR1 MNHEY and CDR2 SMNVEV (reference sequence). This CDR3 has 16 residues. V lost 2 bases to trimming and J lost 4 bases; unmatched junction nucleotides: 9. The DNA of the CDR3 is TGTGCCAGCAGTTTAGGGGGGACAGGCGCCTTCTATGGCTACACCTTC. It yields the protein CASSLGGTGAFYGYTF.

The chain employs TRBV7-9 and TRBJ2-3; weak D call: TRBD1 (6 bases). This CDR3 comprises 11 residues. V gave up 7 bases and J gave up 10 bases, with 12 bases separating them. Looked up from germline, CDR1 is SEHNR and CDR2 is FQNEAQ (reference sequence). The chain's CDR3 is CASNTEGAQYF. In nucleotides, the CDR3 is TGTGCCAGCAACACCGAGGGGGCGCAGTATTTT.

This clonotype has ten or more counts. V usage is TRBV7-2 and J usage is TRBJ1-2; tentatively, D is TRBD1 (5 bases). The CDR3 is 16 amino acids. Trimming removed 5 bases from V and 5 bases from J, with 21 bases in between. Germline CDR1 is SGHTA and CDR2 is FQGNSA. The CDR3: CASSQGTGAAGYGYTF. CDR3 coding DNA: TGTGCCAGCAGCCAAGGGACCGGGGCGGCAGGGTATGGCTACACCTTC.

The chain combines TRBV6-5 with TRBJ1-3; 9 nucleotides match TRBD1. With 6 bases clipped from V and 0 bases from J, the junction kept 6 bases outside the gene matches. The CDR3 is 16 residues long. Looked up from germline, CDR1 is MNHEY and CDR2 is SVGAGI. The CDR3 loop reads CASRGQGSSSGNTIYF. The CDR3 DNA sequence: TGTGCCAGCAGGGGACAGGGTTCAAGCTCTGGAAACACCATATATTTT.

This clonotype was counted only a few times. This rearrangement joins TRBV20-1 to TRBJ1-2; D perhaps matches TRBD1 (5 bases). From germline, CDR1 is DFQATT and CDR2 SNEGSKA (reference sequence). This CDR3 has 13 amino acids. Trimming shortened V by 3 bases and J by 4 bases, and 12 bases separated the two germline ends. CDR3 sequence: CSASHGGIYGYTF. The DNA for the CDR3 is TGCAGTGCTAGCCATGGGGGAATCTATGGCTACACCTTC.